The clone carrying this T cell receptor beta chain was seen a few times. The antigen remains unidentified. The data originate from a study of T cells in Graves' hyperthyroidism and ophthalmopathy. About the study: Before any treatment, at initial diagnosis, peripheral blood was collected. The study's findings and limits: The blood repertoire included most of the expanded thyroid clonotypes above 0.001. Ophthalmopathy was told apart from stable hyperthyroidism by a 13 V-J model.

The CDR3 extends over 13 amino acids. Germline V CDR1 and CDR2: GTSNPN, SVGIG (reference sequence). Between the trimmed V and J ends, which lost 5 bases and 4 bases, there was a span of 11 bases. From RNA transcripts, TCR beta CDR3 regions were amplified. HTBI primers were the set used in a first-round RT-PCR of the TCR CDR3. MiXCR, applied by TCRdb to the multiplex PCR reads, yields one record per CDR3 protein. The table has some 760,000 distinct CDR3 sequences, around 15% seen once; the top ten hold about 10%. Those patients with uncontrolled infection, other autoimmune disease, pregnancy or lactation were excluded.

The receptor was derived from a woman aged 18-29 years with Graves' hyperthyroidism. The gene calls are TRBV30 and TRBJ2-2; D is unclear. Material: blood. The CDR3 nucleotides read TGTGCCTGGGCGAAAGGGTTCACCGGGGAGCTGTTTTTT. The encoded protein is CAWAKGFTGELFF.